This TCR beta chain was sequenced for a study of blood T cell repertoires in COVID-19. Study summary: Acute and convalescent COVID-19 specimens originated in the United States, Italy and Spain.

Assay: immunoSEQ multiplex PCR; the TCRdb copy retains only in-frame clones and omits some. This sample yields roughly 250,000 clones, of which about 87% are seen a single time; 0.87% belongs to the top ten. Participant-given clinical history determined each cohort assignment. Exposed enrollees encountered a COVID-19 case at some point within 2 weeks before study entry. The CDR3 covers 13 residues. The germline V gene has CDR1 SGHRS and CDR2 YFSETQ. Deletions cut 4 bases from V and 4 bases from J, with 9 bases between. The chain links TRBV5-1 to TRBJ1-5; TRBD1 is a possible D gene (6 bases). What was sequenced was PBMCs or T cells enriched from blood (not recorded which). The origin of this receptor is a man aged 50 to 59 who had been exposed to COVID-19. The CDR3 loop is CASSGGVNQPQHF. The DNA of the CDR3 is TGCGCCAGCAGCGGGGGCGTTAATCAGCCCCAGCATTTT.